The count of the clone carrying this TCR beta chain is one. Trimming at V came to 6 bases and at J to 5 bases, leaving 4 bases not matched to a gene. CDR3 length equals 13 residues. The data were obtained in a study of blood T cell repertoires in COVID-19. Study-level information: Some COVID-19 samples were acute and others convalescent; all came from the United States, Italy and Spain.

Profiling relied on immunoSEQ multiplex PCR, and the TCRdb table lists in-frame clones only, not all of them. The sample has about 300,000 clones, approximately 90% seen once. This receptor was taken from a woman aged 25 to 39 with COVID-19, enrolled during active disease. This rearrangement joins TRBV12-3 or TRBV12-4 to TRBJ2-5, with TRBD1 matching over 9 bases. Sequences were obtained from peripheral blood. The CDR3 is CASRDRGSETQYF. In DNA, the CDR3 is TGTGCCAGCAGGGACAGGGGATCGGAGACCCAGTACTTC.